One and the same sample provided the 5 T cell receptor beta chains below, sequenced in a study of neurological immune-mediated disorders. One entry per CDR3 protein results from TCRdb running MiXCR on the 5' RACE reads. The sample carries fewer than 110,000 distinct CDR3 sequences, 10% to 13% recorded once. The time point is: longitudinal time-point 3. The sequenced sample was PBMCs. The receptor source for this set is a female donor with HTLV-1-associated myelopathy (HAM/TSP).

This clonotype was recorded a few times. The chain combines TRBV5-1 with TRBJ2-2; unclear D gene. The V end was cut by 4 bases, the J end by 7 bases, with 11 bases between. From germline, CDR1 is SGHRS and CDR2 YFSETQ. The CDR3 runs to 13 residues. DNA of the CDR3: TGCGCCAGCAGCAACGACATAGGCGGGGAGCTGTTTTTT. It encodes CASSNDIGGELFF. The full variable domain, completed using reference TRBV5-1 and TRBJ2-2, is KAGVTQTPRYLIKTRGQQVTLSCSPISGHRSVSWYQQTPGQGLQFLFEYFSETQRNKGNFPGRFSGRQFSNSRSEMNVSTLELGDSALYLCASSNDIGGELFFGEGSRLTVL.

The chain employs TRBV3-1 and TRBJ1-2; D may be TRBD1 (6 bases). The CDR3 sequence is 15 residues long. Germline loops: CDR1 LGHDT, CDR2 YNNKEL (reference sequence). The V gene lost 5 bases and the J gene lost 4 bases, with 17 bases spanning the gap. The DNA of the CDR3 is TGTGCCAGCAGCTTCGGGACATCCGGAGGCTATGGCTACACCTTC. It encodes CASSFGTSGGYGYTF.

The rearrangement links TRBV11-2 to TRBJ2-7; 7 bases are shared with TRBD2. Germline assignment: CDR1 SGHAT and CDR2 FQNNGV. The CDR3 covers 15 residues. The junction had 8 bases not matched to a gene; V was cut back by 5 bases and J by 1 base. CDR3 DNA: TGTGCCAGCAGCCTGAGACTAGCCCCATCCTACGAGCAGTACTTC. This gives the protein CASSLRLAPSYEQYF.

This clonotype has ten or more counts. The J gene is TRBJ2-6, the V gene TRBV6-2 or TRBV6-3; D gene unclear. CDR1 and CDR2 (germline): MNHEY, SVGEGT. Between the trimmed V and J ends, which lost 0 bases and 1 base, there was a span of 7 bases. CDR3 size: 16 residues. In nucleotides, the CDR3 is TGTGCCAGCAGTTACTCGACCGGGTCTGGGGCCAACGTCCTGACTTTC. This codes for CASSYSTGSGANVLTF.

This clonotype appeared many times. The CDR3 is CSVGGQAGETQYF. The DNA of the CDR3 is TGCAGTGTTGGAGGACAGGCAGGGGAGACCCAGTACTTC. The chain recombines TRBV20-1 with TRBJ2-5, with TRBD1 identical over 7 bases. Per germline, CDR1 DFQATT and CDR2 SNEGSKA (reference sequence). V gave up 7 bases and J gave up 5 bases; unmatched junction bases: 10. The CDR3 is made up of 13 amino acids.